The clone carrying this T cell receptor (beta chain) was found many times. The source of the sample is a study of patients and donors after allogeneic stem cell transplantation. TCRdb re-derived calls from the RT-PCR reads in MiXCR, one entry per CDR3 protein. The table lists 15,000 or so distinct CDR3 sequences, 27% of them singletons. The CDR3 is made up of 16 amino acids. Trimming removed 4 bases from V and 4 bases from J, with 17 bases in between. Looked up from germline, CDR1 is SEHNR and CDR2 is FQNEAQ (reference sequence). The clonotype was recovered from a human donor who was either an allogeneic HSCT recipient or a stem cell or donor lymphocyte infusion donor (not recorded which). It is not recorded whose cells these are; they may come from a transplant donor. Specimen: blood, either unsorted or a sorted T cell fraction (not recorded which). The chain combines TRBV7-9 with TRBJ1-3; possibly TRBD1 for D (6 bases). In DNA form, the CDR3 reads TGTGCCAGCAGCTCCGTACCTTGGACAGCCGGAAACACCATATATTTT. It translates to CASSSVPWTAGNTIYF.